The T cell receptor (beta chain) under discussion was sequenced for a study of blood T cell repertoires in COVID-19. Looking at the study overall: Acute and convalescent COVID-19 samples came from the United States, Italy and Spain. Sample material is recorded as cDNA or gDNA derived from T cells, B-cell-depleted T cells, or PBMCs.

CDR1 and CDR2 from the germline V gene are LGHDT and YNNKEL (reference sequence). This CDR3 region has 13 residues. V lost 1 base to trimming and J lost 4 bases, with 7 bases between them. Study processing details: Amplification from reference gene primers served as the basis for estimated nucleated cell counts. The assay was immunoSEQ multiplex PCR, and TCRdb's table has in-frame clones only and misses some. The DNA gave D and trimming, while V, J and clone size come from that table. The sample lists 150,000 to 200,000 clones, 88% occurring once. The chain employs TRBV3-1 (or the pseudogene TRBV3-2) and TRBJ1-2; D remains unclear. The TCR comes from a man in his sixties with acute or convalescent COVID-19. Material: peripheral blood. CDR3 DNA sequence: TGTGCCAGCAGCCAAGGGTCGGGCTATGGCTACACCTTC. This translates into CASSQGSGYGYTF.